The 20 T cell receptor beta chains given below trace back to one sample, sequenced in a study of neurological immune-mediated disorders. TCRdb re-called the 5' RACE reads through MiXCR, storing one row per CDR3 protein. The table lists approximately 25,000 distinct CDR3 sequences, under 25% of them singletons. The sample consisted of PBMCs. Source of these receptors: a woman aged 55-69 years in good health.

This clonotype was counted ten times or more. The CDR3 is CSVRGLAGARDTQYF. The CDR3 bases are TGCAGCGTTCGTGGACTAGCGGGCGCCAGAGATACGCAGTATTTT. The genes are TRBV29-1 and TRBJ2-3; 11 positions match TRBD2. In germline, CDR1 is SQVTM, CDR2 ANQGSEA. The V and J ends lost 5 bases and 5 bases, in that order; junction bases with no gene match: 9. The CDR3 extends over 15 amino acids.

This clonotype occurred many times. This chain connects TRBV2 to TRBJ2-5; D is possibly TRBD2 (5 bases). The CDR3 is 12 amino acids. Germline V gene lookup returns CDR1 SNHLY and CDR2 FYNNEI. Trimming pared 6 bases from V and 4 bases from J, leaving 9 bases between. The CDR3 protein is CASRERAETQYF. CDR3 coding DNA: TGTGCCAGCAGGGAGAGGGCAGAGACCCAGTACTTC.

The V gene is TRBV7-3, the J gene TRBJ2-3, with D perhaps matching TRBD1 or TRBD2 (5 bases each). Per the germline V gene, CDR1 is SGHTA and CDR2 is FQGTGA. This CDR3 comprises 16 residues. The V gene lost 2 bases and the J gene lost 2 bases, with 14 bases spanning the gap. The CDR3 coding sequence is TGTGCCAGCAGCTTACTCGGCTGGGGGAACACAGATACGCAGTATTTT. This encodes CASSLLGWGNTDTQYF. Full variable domain (remainder filled in from reference TRBV7-3 and TRBJ2-3): GAGVSQTPSNKVTEKGKYVELRCDPISGHTALYWYRQSLGQGPEFLIYFQGTGAADDSGLPNDRFFAVRPEGSVSTLKIQRTERGDSAVYLCASSLLGWGNTDTQYFGPGTRLTVL.

This clonotype occurred many times. The genes are TRBV20-1 and TRBJ1-1; TRBD1 is a possible D gene (5 bases). V gave up 0 bases and J gave up 7 bases, with 12 bases separating them. The CDR3 is made up of 13 amino acids. Germline V lookup: CDR1 DFQATT, CDR2 SNEGSKA (reference sequence). The DNA for the CDR3 is TGCAGTGCTAGAGATCTGCGGGGGGATGAAGCTTTCTTT. Translation gives CSARDLRGDEAFF.

A word on this clonotype: A much larger clone is a single base away; this may be a read error. V gene TRBV28 combines with J gene TRBJ2-7, with TRBD2 as a possible D gene (5 bases). The V gene's germline CDR1 is MDHEN and CDR2 SYDVKM. The CDR3 extends over 15 amino acids. Trimming shortened V by 7 bases and J by 3 bases, and 19 bases separated the two germline ends. The CDR3 sequence: CASIGSATGRYEQYF. Written as DNA, the CDR3 is TGTGCCAGCATAGGGAGCGCGACGGGCCGCTACGAGCAGTACTTC.

This clonotype has ten or more counts. This chain connects TRBV27 to TRBJ2-7; TRBD2 agrees at 10 bases. CDR3 size: 14 residues. V trimming: 4 bases; J trimming: 0 bases; junction bases outside the gene matches: 0. CDR1 and CDR2 (germline): MNHEY, SMNVEV (reference sequence). CDR3 sequence (DNA): TGTGCCAGCAGTTGGACTAGCGGCTCCTACGAGCAGTACTTC. It yields the protein CASSWTSGSYEQYF.

There are a few counts of this clonotype. The chain employs TRBV4-3 and TRBJ1-1; D possibly corresponds to TRBD1 (5 bases). This CDR3 has 15 amino acids. Germline V gene sequence: CDR1 LGHNA, CDR2 YSLEER. With 0 bases removed from V and 8 bases from J, the gap between germline ends came to 16 bases. The CDR3: CASSQDSGHPAEAFF. The CDR3, as DNA: TGCGCCAGCAGCCAAGATTCAGGACACCCCGCAGAAGCTTTCTTT.

This clonotype showed up just a few times. A much larger clonotype is one base distant, so this may be a read error. The V call is TRBV20-1, the J call TRBJ2-5, with unresolved D. There are 15 residues in the CDR3. The ends were cut back, 3 bases at V and 1 base at J, with 15 bases in the middle. Germline CDR1 reads DFQATT; CDR2 reads SNEGSKA (reference sequence). This CDR3 is CSASIPLTIQETQYF. CDR3 nucleotides: TGCAGTGCTAGTATCCCCCTGACAATCCAAGAGACCCAGTACTTC.

This clonotype was counted many times. The rearrangement uses TRBV5-1 and TRBJ1-2, with D perhaps matching TRBD1 (5 bases). The CDR3 has 13 amino acids. V lost 2 bases to trimming and J lost 5 bases, with 10 bases between them. Germline CDR1 and CDR2: SGHRS and YFSETQ. The CDR3 sequence is CASSFTGDYGYTF. The CDR3 DNA reads as TGCGCCAGCAGCTTTACAGGAGATTATGGCTACACCTTC.

In its sample, this clonotype was seen many times. V is TRBV3-1 and J is TRBJ1-1; D uncertain. CDR3 length: 14 residues. Per germline, CDR1 LGHDT and CDR2 YNNKEL (reference sequence). V was shortened by 1 base and J by 4 bases, with 10 bases between the two germline ends. CDR3 loop: CASSQAGGGTEAFF. The CDR3 region has the DNA TGTGCCAGCAGCCAAGCTGGCGGTGGCACTGAAGCTTTCTTT.

This clonotype was picked up many times. V and J are TRBV7-2 and TRBJ2-3, with 10 positions matching TRBD2. V gave up 4 bases and J gave up 8 bases; unmatched junction bases: 6. This CDR3 spans 14 amino acids. The germline V gene has CDR1 SGHTA and CDR2 FQGNSA. The CDR3 region has the DNA TGTGCCAGCAGCTCAAAGCGGGAGGGCGGTACGCAGTATTTT. The encoded protein is CASSSKREGGTQYF.

The CDR3 coding sequence is TGTGCCAGCAGTCTCCAACAAGAGACCCAGTACTTC. Its translation: CASSLQQETQYF. The chain joins TRBV7-2 to TRBJ2-5; D is ambiguous. The germline V gene has CDR1 SGHTA and CDR2 FQGNSA. CDR3 length: 12 residues. Between the trimmed V and J ends, which lost 6 bases and 2 bases, there was a span of 7 bases.

The CDR3 nucleotides are TGTGCCAGCAGCCCCCGAGGACTAGCGGGACCTCACAATGAGCAGTTCTTC. As protein: CASSPRGLAGPHNEQFF. This rearrangement joins TRBV7-2 to TRBJ2-1, with 12 bases identical to TRBD2. This CDR3 comprises 17 residues. V gave up 5 bases and J gave up 5 bases; unmatched junction bases: 10. Germline lookup yields CDR1 SGHTA and CDR2 FQGNSA.

The sample holds many counts of this clonotype. The chain joins TRBV7-2 to TRBJ1-2, with a weak D call TRBD1 (6 bases). Looked up from germline, CDR1 is SGHTA and CDR2 is FQGNSA. Trimming took 6 bases from V and 8 from J, leaving 10 bases between them. The length of the CDR3 is 11 residues. The CDR3 nucleotides read TGTGCCAGCAGTACAGGGTACGGCTACACCTTC. Translation: CASSTGYGYTF.

By proportion, this clonotype is medium-sized. This chain joins TRBV20-1 and TRBJ1-2, with D unclear. CDR1 is DFQATT, CDR2 SNEGSKA, per germline (reference sequence). This CDR3 has 11 residues. The V gene lost 5 bases and the J gene lost 4 bases, with 8 bases spanning the gap. CDR3 in DNA: TGCAGTGCTTCGCTCGGCTATGGCTACACCTTC. It translates to CSASLGYGYTF.

This clonotype was seen repeatedly, ten times or more. The rearrangement links TRBV5-1 to TRBJ1-5, with a possible D match to TRBD1 (5 bases). CDR3 length: 16 residues. Trimming cost V 0 bases and J 0 bases, with 10 bases left between them. The germline gives CDR1 SGHRS, CDR2 YFSETQ. CDR3 region: CASSLDPRDSNQPQHF. The DNA of the CDR3 is TGCGCCAGCAGCTTGGATCCCAGGGATAGCAATCAGCCCCAGCATTTT. The full variable domain, its missing parts supplied by reference TRBV5-1 and TRBJ1-5, is KAGVTQTPRYLIKTRGQQVTLSCSPISGHRSVSWYQQTPGQGLQFLFEYFSETQRNKGNFPGRFSGRQFSNSRSEMNVSTLELGDSALYLCASSLDPRDSNQPQHFGDGTRLSIL.

The sample holds many counts of this clonotype. CDR3 sequence reads: CASTAGPLLYTQYF. The CDR3 nucleotides are TGTGCCAGCACAGCGGGACCCCTTTTGTATACGCAGTATTTT. V usage is TRBV6-2 or TRBV6-3 and J usage is TRBJ2-3; 7 bases map to TRBD2. Germline V CDR1 and CDR2: MNHEY, SVGEGT. The CDR3 has 14 amino acids. V lost 7 bases to trimming and J lost 7 bases; unmatched junction nucleotides: 11.

At least ten counts were recorded for this clonotype. The genes are TRBV5-1 and TRBJ2-5; no clear D. The CDR3 loop spans 15 amino acids. Germline V CDR1 and CDR2: SGHRS, YFSETQ. Trimming shortened V by 4 bases and J by 4 bases, and 17 bases separated the two germline ends. CDR3 in DNA: TGCGCCAGCAGCCCGGCCGGGCCCCCCGCAGAGACCCAGTACTTC. Protein product: CASSPAGPPAETQYF.

This clonotype is categorized as medium-sized. This chain links TRBV4-3 with TRBJ2-1, with 11 bases lining up with TRBD1. The CDR3 runs to 17 residues. V shed 3 bases, J shed 7 bases, and the junction held 11 bases outside the gene matches. Looked up from germline, CDR1 is LGHNA and CDR2 is YSLEER. The CDR3 DNA sequence: TGCGCCAGCAGCCATTCCAGCCCCGGGACAGGGGGGAATGAGCAGTTCTTC. This codes for CASSHSSPGTGGNEQFF.

This clonotype has a count of ten or more. CDR3 sequence reads: CSASPANEQFF. The CDR3 nucleotides read TGCAGTGCTAGTCCCGCCAATGAGCAGTTCTTC. The chain employs TRBV20-1 and TRBJ2-1; D not certain. In germline, CDR1 is DFQATT, CDR2 SNEGSKA (reference sequence). There are 11 residues in the CDR3. Trimming left V 3 bases short and J 6 bases short, with 6 bases between.